This entry lists 8 T cell receptor beta chains sequenced from one sample in a study of radiotherapy plus CTLA-4 blockade in lung cancer. The protocol was immunoSEQ multiplex PCR, while the TCRdb copy is restricted to in-frame clones and leaves out a portion. The sample includes some 25,000 clones, 60% to 75% of them seen just once. Sequenced here: peripheral blood, sampled from a patient treated with radiotherapy plus ipilimumab. These receptors were taken from a human donor with non-small cell lung cancer whose response to radiotherapy plus ipilimumab could not be evaluated.

This chain connects TRBV5-6 to TRBJ2-5; TRBD1 agrees at 9 bases. The assigned J gene may be wrong: the sequence end matches TRBJ2-7 better. This CDR3 spans 17 amino acids. The germline V gene has CDR1 SGHDT and CDR2 YYEEEE. CDR3 bases: TGTGCCAGCACCTCATCCCTCGGGACAGGGTGGTTCTACGAGCAGTACTTC. Its translation: CASTSSLGTGWFYEQYF.

The gene calls are TRBV9 and TRBJ1-2; perhaps TRBD1 as D (6 bases). V was cut by 3 bases and J by 0 bases, with 9 bases left in between. This CDR3 is 14 amino acids long. Per the germline V gene, CDR1 is SGDLS and CDR2 is YYNGEE. DNA of the CDR3: TGTGCCAGCAGCGAAGGGGGACCTAACTATGGCTACACCTTC. Translated: CASSEGGPNYGYTF.

The rearrangement uses TRBV12-5 and TRBJ2-1; 8 bases agree with TRBD2. This CDR3 region has 16 residues. V was pared by 1 base and J by 6 bases, with 8 bases of the junction left unmatched. Germline V CDR1 and CDR2: LGHNT, FRNRAP. CDR3 residues: CASGLGTGTRVNEQFF. In DNA form, the CDR3 reads TGTGCTAGTGGTTTGGGGACCGGGACTAGGGTCAATGAGCAGTTCTTC. The whole variable domain, remainder taken from reference TRBV12-5 and TRBJ2-1, is DARVTQTPRHKVTEMGQEVTMRCQPILGHNTVFWYRQTMMQGLELLAYFRNRAPLDDSGMPKDRFSAEMPDATLATLKIQPSEPRDSAVYFCASGLGTGTRVNEQFFGPGTRLTVL.

The genes are TRBV7-9 and TRBJ2-3; 8 nucleotides agree with TRBD1. The CDR3 loop spans 14 amino acids. The V segment lost 5 bases and the J segment 1 base; nucleotides outside the gene matches: 2. CDR1 SEHNR and CDR2 FQNEAQ come from the germline V gene (reference sequence). CDR3 region: CASSTQGGTDTQYF. DNA of the CDR3: TGTGCCAGCAGCACACAGGGGGGCACAGATACGCAGTATTTT.

The V and J genes are TRBV14 and TRBJ2-7; 7 nucleotides match TRBD2. With V trimmed by 4 bases and J by 0 bases, 9 bases remained unmatched. Germline values: CDR1 SGHDN, CDR2 FVKESK. This CDR3 spans 16 amino acids. The DNA of the CDR3 is TGTGCCAGCAGCCCCAAAATACTAGCGTACTCCTACGAGCAGTACTTC. As protein: CASSPKILAYSYEQYF.

V and J are TRBV27 and TRBJ2-4; possible D gene TRBD2, 6 bases. V gave up 6 bases and J gave up 8 bases, with 14 bases separating them. The CDR3 consists of 13 residues. CDR1 and CDR2 from the germline V gene are MNHEY and SMNVEV (reference sequence). The CDR3 DNA reads as TGTGCCAGCAGCCTTATACCGGGGGACATTCAGTACTTC. Translation gives CASSLIPGDIQYF.

CDR3 sequence (DNA): TGTGCCAGCAGTGAAGCGTCTAGCGGGAGGAATGAGCAGTTCTTC. This translates into CASSEASSGRNEQFF. The rearrangement links TRBV6-1 to TRBJ2-1; 11 positions agree with TRBD2. V dropped 0 bases and J dropped 7; count of bases not matched to a gene: 2. In germline, CDR1 is MNHNS, CDR2 SASEGT. There are 15 residues in the CDR3.

In this sample, this clone turned up a few times. This chain connects TRBV12-5 to TRBJ1-1; possibly TRBD1 for D (6 bases). The germline V and J ends were trimmed by 0 bases and 0 bases, with 17 bases remaining between them. Germline lookup yields CDR1 LGHNT and CDR2 FRNRAP. The CDR3 contains 18 residues. CDR3 in amino acids: CASGLVLGRGVMNTEAFF. The CDR3 bases are TGTGCTAGTGGTTTGGTCTTAGGCAGGGGAGTGATGAACACTGAAGCTTTCTTT.